This T cell receptor beta chain was identified in a study of response to subunit inactivated influenza vaccine. V lost 7 bases to trimming and J lost 0 bases, with 16 bases between them. Germline CDR1 SGHRS, CDR2 YFSETQ. The CDR3 extends over 15 amino acids. Findings of the study overall: The authors proposed limited new T cell recruitment per seasonal influenza vaccination.

TCRdb re-analysed the RT-PCR reads in MiXCR, keeping a single row per CDR3 protein. Of roughly 700,000 distinct CDR3 sequences detected, around 13% appear once; the ten largest clones hold around 6.5%. This clonotype was detected a few times. Its antigen is unidentified. This sequence originates from a man in his fifties who received an inactivated influenza vaccine. J is TRBJ2-5 and V is TRBV5-1; D may correspond to TRBD1 or TRBD2 (6 bases each). The starting material was PBMCs from blood, obtained 14 days before vaccination. This CDR3 reads CASQGSGTHQETQYF. CDR3 sequence (DNA): TGCGCCAGCCAGGGGTCAGGGACTCACCAAGAGACCCAGTACTTC.